The clone carrying this TCR beta chain was found many times. Its antigen is unidentified. Through a sample-barcoded 5' primer and a J-beta primer mix, a second PCR was run for roughly 6 to 12 cycles. Researchers report that each sample yielded at least 2.5 million CDR3-containing paired-end reads. TCRdb re-derived calls from the 5' RACE reads in MiXCR, one entry per CDR3 protein. The table lists some 1.6 million distinct CDR3 sequences, about 32% of them singletons. These data come from a study of blood T cells in healthy people across ages. Whole-study findings and limits: Both higher diversity and more naive CD4+ cells marked long-lived donors when set against aged donors.

The CDR3 is 14 residues long. The V gene's germline CDR1 is DFQATT and CDR2 SNEGSKA (reference sequence). Trimming took off 3 bases at V and 1 base at J, with 12 bases between the two ends. Each sample provided at least 6 micrograms of extracted total RNA. This sequence originates from a woman aged 30 to 39 in good health. This chain uses TRBV20-1 with TRBJ2-5; possibly TRBD2 for D (6 bases). The sequencing input was blood. The CDR3 nucleotides read TGCAGTGCTAGGGGCGGGGCGTTCCAAGAGACCCAGTACTTC. It translates to CSARGGAFQETQYF.